This T cell receptor (beta chain) was recorded in a study of post-analysis software for immune sequencing data. At the level of the study: Disease trajectories encompassed relapsing-remitting, secondary progressive and progressive-relapsing multiple sclerosis. General study points: Patients had higher frequencies than controls of five TRBV segments, including TRBV5-6, TRBV5-1 and TRBV20-1.

Concerning this clonotype: What it binds is not known.

Germline CDR1 reads SGHTA; CDR2 reads FQGNSA. Trimming took off 2 bases at V and 2 bases at J, with 6 bases between the two ends. This CDR3 has 13 residues. Included in the TCR beta cDNA libraries were unique molecular identifiers. One entry per CDR3 protein, called by TCRdb with MiXCR from the PCR reads. The sample records hundreds of thousands of distinct CDR3 sequences, 25% to 30% being singletons. The sequenced material came from blood. The origin of this receptor is a girl aged 5-17 years with multiple sclerosis. The rearrangement joins TRBV7-2 to TRBJ1-1; D uncertain. The CDR3 spells CASSLNSNTEAFF. The CDR3 coding sequence is TGTGCCAGCAGCTTAAACAGTAACACTGAAGCTTTCTTT.